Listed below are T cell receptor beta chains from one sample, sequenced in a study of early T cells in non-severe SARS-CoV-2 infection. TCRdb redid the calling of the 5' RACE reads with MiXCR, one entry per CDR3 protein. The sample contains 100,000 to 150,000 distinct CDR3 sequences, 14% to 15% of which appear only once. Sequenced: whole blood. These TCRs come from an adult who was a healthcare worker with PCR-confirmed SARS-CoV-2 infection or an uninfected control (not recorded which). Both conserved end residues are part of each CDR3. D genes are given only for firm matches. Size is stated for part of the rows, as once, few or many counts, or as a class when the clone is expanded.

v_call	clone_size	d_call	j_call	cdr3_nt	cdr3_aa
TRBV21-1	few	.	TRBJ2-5	TGTGCCAGTGATAACCGGGACAGGGGGCAGAGAGAGACCCAGTACTTC	CASDNRDRGQRETQYF
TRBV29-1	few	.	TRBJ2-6	TGCAGCGTAGCAGCAGTCTCTGGGGCCAACGTCCTGATTTTC	CSVAAVSGANVLIF
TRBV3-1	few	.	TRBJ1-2	TGTGCCAGCAGCCCGTCCCTGGAGGCTAGGTATGGCTACACCTTC	CASSPSLEARYGYTF
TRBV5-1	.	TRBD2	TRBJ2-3	TGCGCCAGCAGCCGTATAGCGGGCCGCACAGATACGCAGTATTTT	CASSRIAGRTDTQYF
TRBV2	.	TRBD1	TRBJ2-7	TGTGCCAGCACCTTGGACAGGAGCTTTGGATACGAGCAGTACTTC	CASTLDRSFGYEQYF
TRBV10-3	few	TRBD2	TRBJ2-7	TGTGCCATCAGCCTAGCGGGGGACAACTACGAGCAGTACTTC	CAISLAGDNYEQYF
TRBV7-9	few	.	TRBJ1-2	TGTGCCAGCAGCCCGAATGGGGTAGCTGGCTACACCTTC	CASSPNGVAGYTF
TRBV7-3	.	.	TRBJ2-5	TGTGCCAGCAGCCCAGGGGCCGCGGAGACCCAGTACTTC	CASSPGAAETQYF
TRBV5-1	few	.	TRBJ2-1	TGCGCCAGCAGCTTGCAAGTTAGCCAAGGATACAATGAGCAGTTCTTC	CASSLQVSQGYNEQFF
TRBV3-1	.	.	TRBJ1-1	TGTGCCAGCAGCTCCGTCCGGCGGGGCACTGAAGCTTTCTTT	CASSSVRRGTEAFF
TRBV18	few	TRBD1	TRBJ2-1	TGTGCCAGCTCACCAGTACAGGGGGAGCAGTTCTTC	CASSPVQGEQFF
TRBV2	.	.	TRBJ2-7	TGTGCCAGCAGTTACTGGAACGAGCAGTACTTC	CASSYWNEQYF
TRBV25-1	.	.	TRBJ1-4	TGTGCCAGCAGCGAATCGTCAGGGCTTCATGAAAAACTGTTTTTT	CASSESSGLHEKLFF
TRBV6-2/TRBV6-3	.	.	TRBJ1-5	TGTGCCAGCAGTCCGGGAAGCCAGTATCAGCCCCAGCATTTT	CASSPGSQYQPQHF
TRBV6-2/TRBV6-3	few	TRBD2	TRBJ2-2	TGTGCCAGCAGCCCGGGACTAGGTACCGGGGAGCTGTTTTTT	CASSPGLGTGELFF
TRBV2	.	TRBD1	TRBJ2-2	TGTGCCAGCAGTAGACAGGGGTTGAACGGGGAGCTGTTTTTT	CASSRQGLNGELFF
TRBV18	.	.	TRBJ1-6	TGTGCCAGCTCAGAGGGTAATTCACCCCTCCACTTT	CASSEGNSPLHF
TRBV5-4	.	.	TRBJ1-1	TGTGCCAGCAGCTTGAGGACACGAAACACTGAAGCTTTCTTT	CASSLRTRNTEAFF
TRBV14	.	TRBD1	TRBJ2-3	TGTGCCAGCAGCTCAAGGGACAGGAGCACAGATACGCAGTATTTT	CASSSRDRSTDTQYF
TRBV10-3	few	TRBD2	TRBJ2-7	TGTGCCATCAGTGACGCGGGGGGGCAGAACGAGCAGTACTTC	CAISDAGGQNEQYF
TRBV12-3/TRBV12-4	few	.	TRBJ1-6	TGTGCCAGCAGTTTAGGTCCCGCCATGCCCCTCCACTTT	CASSLGPAMPLHF
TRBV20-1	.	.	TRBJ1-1	TGCAGTGCTAGAGATACGGGGGCCACTGAAGCTTTCTTT	CSARDTGATEAFF
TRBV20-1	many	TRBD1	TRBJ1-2	TGCAGTGCTAGGGACAGGGGGTATTCTGGCTACACCTTC	CSARDRGYSGYTF
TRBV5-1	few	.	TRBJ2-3	TGCGCCAGCAGCTTGGCCTCTGGGGGTCAGGCAGATACGCAGTATTTT	CASSLASGGQADTQYF
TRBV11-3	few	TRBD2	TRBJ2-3	TGTGCCAGCAGTCCCGGGCGGGGGGACCTCGCAGATACGCAGTATTTT	CASSPGRGDLADTQYF
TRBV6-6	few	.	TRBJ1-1	TGTGCCAGCAACCTAGGGACCTTGAACACTGAAGCTTTCTTT	CASNLGTLNTEAFF
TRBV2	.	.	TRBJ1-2	TGTGCCAGCAGTAGAAGAGATGGCTACACCTTC	CASSRRDGYTF
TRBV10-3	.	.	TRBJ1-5	TGTGCCTCAAGGACGGATAGCAATCAGCCCCAGCATTTT	CASRTDSNQPQHF
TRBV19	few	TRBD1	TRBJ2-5	TGTGCCAGTAGTAAACGGACAGGGAGCTCAGAGACCCAGTACTTC	CASSKRTGSSETQYF
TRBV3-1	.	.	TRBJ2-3	TGTGCCAGCAGCCAAAGGGGCCTTAGGGATACGCAGTATTTT	CASSQRGLRDTQYF
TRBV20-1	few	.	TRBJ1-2	TGCAGTGCTAGAGCCATGGGGGAAGGATATGGCTACACCTTC	CSARAMGEGYGYTF
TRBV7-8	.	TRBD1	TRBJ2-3	TGTGCCAGCAGCCGGACGAGGATAGGGGGCCTTAATACGCAGTATTTT	CASSRTRIGGLNTQYF
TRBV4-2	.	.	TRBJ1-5	TGTGCCAGCAGCCAAGATCTTAACAGTCGCAATCAGCCCCAGCATTTT	CASSQDLNSRNQPQHF